The 6 T cell receptor beta chains below come from one sample, sequenced in a study of blood T cell repertoires in COVID-19. Sequencing was performed with immunoSEQ multiplex PCR; in TCRdb, only in-frame clones are kept and a portion is missing. The table includes 150,000 to 200,000 clones, about nine tenths detected once. The sample was peripheral blood. These receptors originate from a woman aged 60 to 75 with COVID-19, enrolled during active disease.

The rearrangement uses TRBV5-6 and TRBJ1-1; maybe TRBD1 (5 bases). The germline V gene encodes CDR1 SGHDT and CDR2 YYEEEE. The CDR3 spans 12 residues. The ends were cut back, 0 bases at V and 10 bases at J, with 10 bases in the middle. CDR3 protein: CASSLVGGVAFF. The CDR3 region has the DNA TGTGCCAGCAGCTTGGTGGGGGGAGTAGCTTTCTTT.

The rearrangement uses TRBV19 and TRBJ1-4; D not resolved. CDR1 is LNHDA and CDR2 is SQIVND in the germline V gene (reference sequence). Trimming removed 1 base from V and 8 bases from J, with 14 bases in between. The CDR3 contains 15 residues. The CDR3 protein is CASSIVSGVGEKLFF. Written as DNA, the CDR3 is TGTGCCAGTAGTATAGTAAGCGGCGTCGGGGAAAAACTGTTTTTT.

The V call is TRBV27, the J call TRBJ2-7; D remains unclear. The CDR3 totals 13 residues. The V end was cut by 3 bases, the J end by 6 bases, with 12 bases between. Germline V CDR1 and CDR2: MNHEY, SMNVEV (reference sequence). The CDR3 spells CASSLYERSEQYF. The CDR3 region has the DNA TGTGCCAGCAGTTTGTATGAAAGGAGCGAGCAGTACTTC.

The rearrangement uses TRBV6-6 and TRBJ1-2, with 7 bases that match TRBD1. J was trimmed by 5 bases and V by 0 bases; bases with no gene match: 3. In germline, CDR1 is MNHNY, CDR2 SVGAGI (reference sequence). The CDR3 is 14 amino acids. DNA for the CDR3: TGTGCCAGCAGTTACTCAGACAGGGATTATGGCTACACCTTC. Translating gives CASSYSDRDYGYTF.

V is TRBV4-2 and J is TRBJ1-2; no reliable D call. Germline loops: CDR1 LGHNA, CDR2 YNFKEQ. There are 15 residues in the CDR3. Trimming removed 3 bases from V and 2 bases from J, with 13 bases in between. CDR3 DNA: TGTGCCAGCAGCCACCAAGAAGGAGGGAACTATGGCTACACCTTC. Encoded protein: CASSHQEGGNYGYTF.

This clone was seen once. The chain recombines TRBV28 with TRBJ1-5; TRBD1 might be the D (6 bases). Germline lookup yields CDR1 MDHEN and CDR2 SYDVKM. CDR3 length: 16 amino acids. V dropped 4 bases and J dropped 0 bases, with 13 bases sitting between them. Here the CDR3 DNA reads TGTGCCAGCAGTTACGATACAGGGTATAGCAATCAGCCCCAGCATTTT. Translation: CASSYDTGYSNQPQHF.